This T cell receptor (beta chain) comes out of a study of cytomegalovirus exposure and HLA in healthy donors. Turning to the study itself: A later analysis reported the approximately 120 validation repertoires used the same platform as the approximately 670 first-cohort repertoires.

Study-wide results and caveats: The listing of 150 to 200 TCR beta chains classed them as cytomegalovirus-associated.

Measured with immunoSEQ multiplex PCR; TCRdb has only the in-frame clones, and not every one. The data show about 110,000 clones, with approximately 96% seen just once and roughly 0.66% held by the top ten. Unmatched junction bases numbered 1, after V lost 3 bases and J lost 7 bases. The CDR3 loop spans 14 amino acids. The V gene's germline CDR1 is LNHDA and CDR2 SQIVND (reference sequence). This clone was observed once. No antigen is known for it. V usage is TRBV19 and J usage is TRBJ1-4, with TRBD1 identical over 11 bases. The sequence was obtained from a woman aged 18-29 years in good health and CMV-seronegative. The sequenced sample consisted of PBMCs. CDR3 sequence: CASSIGTGGEKLFF. The CDR3 DNA sequence: TGTGCCAGTAGTATCGGGACAGGGGGTGAAAAACTGTTTTTT. Drawing the rest from reference TRBV19 and TRBJ1-4, the complete variable domain is DGGITQSPKYLFRKEGQNVTLSCEQNLNHDAMYWYRQDPGQGLRLIYYSQIVNDFQKGDIAEGYSVSREKKESFPLTVTSAQKNPTAFYLCASSIGTGGEKLFFGSGTQLSVL.